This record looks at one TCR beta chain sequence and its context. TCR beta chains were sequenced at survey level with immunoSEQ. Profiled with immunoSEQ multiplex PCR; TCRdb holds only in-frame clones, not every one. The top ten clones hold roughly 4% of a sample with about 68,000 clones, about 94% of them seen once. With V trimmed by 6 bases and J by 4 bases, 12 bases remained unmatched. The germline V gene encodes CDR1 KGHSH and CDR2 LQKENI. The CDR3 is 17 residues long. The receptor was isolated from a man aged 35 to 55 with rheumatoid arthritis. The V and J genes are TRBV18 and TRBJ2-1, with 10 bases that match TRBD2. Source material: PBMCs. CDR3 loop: CASSLGTSVVPYNEQFF. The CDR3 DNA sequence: TGTGCCAGCTCCCTTGGGACTAGCGTAGTCCCATACAATGAGCAGTTCTTC.